This T cell receptor beta chain emerged from a study of blood T cell repertoires in COVID-19. Overall study context: PBMCs, B-cell-depleted T cells, or T cells were the source of the cDNA or gDNA that made up the material.

Per the original data handling: Reference gene primer amplification gave estimated nucleated cell counts. Repertoires were generated with immunoSEQ multiplex PCR, while TCRdb's copy carries only in-frame clones and drops some. Clone size and the V and J calls come from that table; the DNA yielded D and trimming. This table has over 250,000 clones, about 87% appearing once. The germline V and J ends were trimmed by 5 bases and 1 base, with 17 bases remaining between them. This CDR3 contains 17 residues. Germline CDR1 is LGHNA and CDR2 is YSLEER. The sample was peripheral blood. The TCR originated in a woman aged 40 to 50 who had recovered from COVID-19. This chain links TRBV4-3 with TRBJ1-4; D is undetermined. The DNA of the CDR3 is TGCGCCAGCAGCGGGAGGAGGAGTCTGGGAACTAATGAAAAACTGTTTTTT. Its protein product is CASSGRRSLGTNEKLFF.